This T cell receptor (beta chain) originates from a study of cytomegalovirus exposure and HLA in healthy donors (dated by TCRdb to about 2017). For the wider study: A later analysis indicated that the 100 to 150 validation repertoires were generated on the platform also employed for the approximately 690 repertoires of the first cohort. The study was designed to test whether signatures of past pathogen exposure could be identified by cataloging public T cell receptors. Along with the 666-subject first cohort, a separate validation cohort of over a hundred different subjects was used. High-throughput TCR immunosequencing, statistical association of individual TCRs with disease status, and machine learning were combined to predict cytomegalovirus infection status.

The method behind the library was the immunoSEQ multiplex PCR assay. As for how the authors treated the data: A statistical classification framework was built to diagnose cytomegalovirus status from the catalog of TCR beta chain sequences. Sourced from immuneACCESS, this table was stored by TCRdb with only in-frame sequences that have V and J called. A share of the clones is absent; for the studies checked, an unresolved V gene accounts for under half, and the remainder has no known explanation. V and J calls plus clone size are reproduced from that table; the DNA served to infer D and trimming. For this sample the table gives under 200,000 clones, of which under 95% were detected only once. Jointly, the top ten make up 3% of the sample. The donors were included in the validation cohort of some 120 subjects, a group kept apart from the roughly 700-subject first cohort. The CDR3 has 14 amino acids, counting the end cysteine and phenylalanine. This entry keeps only the CDR3 DNA: 42 bases, framed from base 1. V lost 4 bases and J lost 0 bases; the stretch between them is 9 bases long. The germline V gene encodes CDR1 KGHSH and CDR2 LQKENI.

Broad study findings and their caveats: Most TCR sequences were observed very rarely across donors, whereas some public TCRs were present in many individuals. According to the authors, the approach could potentially be generalized to other disease states and immunological phenotypes. Cytomegalovirus status was reported to be diagnosed by the classifier with high specificity and sensitivity in both the original and validation cohorts. A later analysis lacked HLA typing for the validation cohort, so it scored co-occurrence in that cohort across all 110 or so repertoires. In the study, approximately 150 TCR beta chains were listed as associated with cytomegalovirus. Subsequent analysis determined that TCRs grouped into clusters in the first cohort also showed a tendency toward co-occurrence across the roughly 110 validation repertoires, and approximately 93% of cluster scores exceeded 0. A few of the identified cytomegalovirus-associated TCR beta chains were confirmed in vitro to be specific for cytomegalovirus antigens.

Turning to this clone: Its antigen remains undetermined. No much larger clone exists at a distance of one base, and base qualities are not known.

Sequencing was performed on PBMCs. This sequence was found in a woman aged 18-35 years in good health and CMV-seropositive. The chain uses TRBV18 and TRBJ1-1, with a tentative D gene TRBD1 over 6 matching bases. The bases are TGTGCCAGCTCACGGGACACTTTGAACACTGAAGCTTTCTTT. Translated, this gives CASSRDTLNTEAFF.